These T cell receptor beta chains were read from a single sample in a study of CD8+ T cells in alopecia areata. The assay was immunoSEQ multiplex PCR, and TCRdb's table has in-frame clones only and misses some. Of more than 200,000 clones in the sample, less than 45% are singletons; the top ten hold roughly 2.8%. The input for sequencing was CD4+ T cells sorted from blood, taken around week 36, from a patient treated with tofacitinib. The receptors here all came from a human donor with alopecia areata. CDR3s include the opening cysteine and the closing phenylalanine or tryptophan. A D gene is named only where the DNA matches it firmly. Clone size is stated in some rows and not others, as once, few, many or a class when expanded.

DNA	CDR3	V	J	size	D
TGCAGCGGCCTGACCGGACTAGCGGGGGTTACAGATACGCAGTATTTT	CSGLTGLAGVTDTQYF	TRBV29-1	TRBJ2-3	.	TRBD2
TGTGCCAGCAGCTTAGCGCTCGGGACAGGGTTGGATAATGAAAAACTGTTTTTT	CASSLALGTGLDNEKLFF	TRBV7-2	TRBJ1-4	few	TRBD1
TGTGCCAGCAGCGATCCCAGACTAGCGGGAGTGAACGAGCAGTACTTC	CASSDPRLAGVNEQYF	TRBV5-4	TRBJ2-7	few	TRBD2
TGCAGCGTTGAATCCCCCGGACGCCTAGCTTTCTTT	CSVESPGRLAFF	TRBV29-1	TRBJ1-1	.	.
TGCAGCGGTAGCGGTTATTACAATGAGCAGTTCTTC	CSGSGYYNEQFF	TRBV29-1	TRBJ2-1	few	.
TGTGCCAGCAGCCCCAGCGGTAGGGGGTACAATGAGCAGTTCTTC	CASSPSGRGYNEQFF	TRBV11-2	TRBJ2-1	few	.
TGTGCCAGCAGAACAGGGGGCGCTTTCTCAGATACGCAGTATTTT	CASRTGGAFSDTQYF	TRBV28	TRBJ2-3	.	TRBD1
TGTGCCAGTAGTATAGGTGGACTAACAAATGAGCAGTTCTTC	CASSIGGLTNEQFF	TRBV19	TRBJ2-1	.	.
TGCAGCGTTGGCGGGACAGGAAGTCCTCGGGGGAATACGCAGTATTTT	CSVGGTGSPRGNTQYF	TRBV29-1	TRBJ2-3	few	TRBD1
TGCAGCGTGCGACAGGGGGAGGGGTATGGCTACACCTTC	CSVRQGEGYGYTF	TRBV29-1	TRBJ1-2	.	TRBD1
TGTGCCAGCAGTGAGATACAGGCAGGGCCCCAGCATTTT	CASSEIQAGPQHF	TRBV2	TRBJ1-5	few	.
TGCAGCGGCCATGGACTAGCGGGGGGGAGCTCCTACAATGAGCAGTTCTTC	CSGHGLAGGSSYNEQFF	TRBV29-1	TRBJ2-1	few	TRBD2
TGTGCCAGCAGTTACGTGAGGACCCATCAGCCCCAGCATTTT	CASSYVRTHQPQHF	TRBV6-5	TRBJ1-5	.	.
TGCGCCAGCAGCCCGGGACTCAATTACAATGAGCAGTTCTTC	CASSPGLNYNEQFF	TRBV5-1	TRBJ2-1	.	.
TGTGCCAGCAGTTTTGTCGGGACCAGTGGTGAAGCTTTCTTT	CASSFVGTSGEAFF	TRBV28	TRBJ1-1	.	.
TGTGCCAGCAGCCAATTGGGACAGGGGGCTTTCTTT	CASSQLGQGAFF	TRBV14	TRBJ1-1	.	TRBD1
TGTGCCAGCAACCTACTCCCCCGGGCAGGGGAGAGCTATGGCTACACCTTC	CASNLLPRAGESYGYTF	TRBV27	TRBJ1-2	few	.
TGTGCCAGCAGTTCCACTTCCGAGCAGTACTTC	CASSSTSEQYF	TRBV6-1	TRBJ2-7	.	.
TGTGCCAGCAGCTTAGCTTCCCGGGGAGGGCTCTCCTACGAGCAGTACTTC	CASSLASRGGLSYEQYF	TRBV7-6	TRBJ2-7	.	TRBD2
TGTGCCTGGAGTCTCAGAGGGGGGGAGCAGTACTTC	CAWSLRGGEQYF	TRBV30	TRBJ2-7	.	.
TGTGCCAGCAGTTTCAGCGGGAGCCTAAAGGGAGAGCAGTTCTTC	CASSFSGSLKGEQFF	TRBV7-2	TRBJ2-1	.	TRBD2
TGCAGCGTTGCGATTTCGGGGGAAGGAGATACGCAGTATTTT	CSVAISGEGDTQYF	TRBV29-1	TRBJ2-3	.	.
TGTGCCAGCTCACCTTTCCAGGGGGGCCACCATCAGCCCCAGCATTTT	CASSPFQGGHHQPQHF	TRBV18	TRBJ1-5	.	TRBD1
TGCAGCGTTCTGGTTCGAGAGACCCAGTACTTC	CSVLVRETQYF	TRBV29-1	TRBJ2-5	.	.
TGTGCCAGCAGCTTAAAATCGGCGGTGCGAACCTTC	CASSLKSAVRTF	TRBV7-9	TRBJ1-2	.	.
TGCAGCGTTGGCTGGGGCACTGAAGCTTTCTTT	CSVGWGTEAFF	TRBV29-1	TRBJ1-1	few	.
TGTGCCAGCACGGTTACAGATACGCAGTATTTT	CASTVTDTQYF	TRBV11-2	TRBJ2-3	.	.
TGTGCCAGCAGCTTAAAAGTACGGGGGGATGCCAAAAACATTCAGTACTTC	CASSLKVRGDAKNIQYF	TRBV11-2	TRBJ2-4	few	TRBD2
TGTGCCAGCAGCGTTTCTGTTGGGACAAGTAGAGAGCAGTGCTTC	CASSVSVGTSREQCF	TRBV7-9	TRBJ2-7	.	.
TGTGCCAGCAGCAGCAGGGAAGCCGGTACCTACGAGCAGTACTTC	CASSSREAGTYEQYF	TRBV7-2	TRBJ2-7	few	.
TGTGCCAGCAGTTTAGCGGGGGTCAGGGGAACCGGGGAGCTGTTTTTT	CASSLAGVRGTGELFF	TRBV27	TRBJ2-2	many	.
TGCGCCAGCAGCCGGGCAGGACAGGGGAGCAATCAGCCCCAGCATTTT	CASSRAGQGSNQPQHF	TRBV4-1	TRBJ1-5	.	TRBD1
TGTGCCAGCAGGGGGACAGCCACAGATACGCAGTATTTT	CASRGTATDTQYF	TRBV2	TRBJ2-3	.	TRBD1
TGCGCCAGCAGTGTGGGACAGGGGGGAGAGACCCAGTACTTC	CASSVGQGGETQYF	TRBV5-1	TRBJ2-5	once	TRBD1
TGTGCCAGTAGGAGGACTGGGGGCTATGGCTACACCTTC	CASRRTGGYGYTF	TRBV19	TRBJ1-2	.	.
TGTGCCAGCGCTAAACCGGCGGGGGGGCCGGACACTGAAGCTTTCTTT	CASAKPAGGPDTEAFF	TRBV7-3	TRBJ1-1	.	.
TGCGCCAGCAGCTTGCCCAGGGTCAACGAGCAGTACTTC	CASSLPRVNEQYF	TRBV5-1	TRBJ2-7	.	.
TGCGCCAGCAAGTCGGGGGGCTACTCCCCCTCTGGGGCCAACGTCCTGACTTTC	CASKSGGYSPSGANVLTF	TRBV5-1	TRBJ2-6	.	.
TGTGCCAGCAGCTTAGCCTCTAGGGGCACCGGGGAGCTGTTTTTT	CASSLASRGTGELFF	TRBV7-7	TRBJ2-2	.	.
TGTGCCAGCAGTTTACACCCCTATGGCTACACCTTC	CASSLHPYGYTF	TRBV28	TRBJ1-2	few	.
TGCGCCAGCAGCCAGGGCCTCCACACGACCTACGAGCAGTACTTC	CASSQGLHTTYEQYF	TRBV4-3	TRBJ2-7	.	.
TGCGCCAGCAGCCAGGGACAGGGAGACAAAAACATTCAGTACTTC	CASSQGQGDKNIQYF	TRBV5-1	TRBJ2-4	.	TRBD1
TGTGCCAGCAGCTTTGGGACCGTGAGCTCCTACAATGAGCAGTTCTTC	CASSFGTVSSYNEQFF	TRBV5-6	TRBJ2-1	few	.